The entry below describes one T cell receptor beta chain. Compared with germline, one end of the junction differs, possibly owing to a read error. This sample stems from a study of identical twins. The CDR3 contains 15 residues. The germline gives CDR1 MDHEN, CDR2 SYDVKM. TCRdb re-called the 5' RACE reads through MiXCR, storing one row per CDR3 protein. The sample shows 1.5 million or so distinct CDR3 sequences, about 31% of them seen only once. This clonotype was sampled from a newborn girl in good health. J is TRBJ2-7 and V is TRBV28, with D tentatively TRBD1 (6 bases). Input material: cord blood. The CDR3 DNA sequence: TGTGCCAGTAGTTTAGGGGGACCCCCGACCTACGAGCAGTACTTC. As protein: CASSLGGPPTYEQYF.